A single sample is the source of the 30 T cell receptor beta chains below, sequenced in a study of shared clonotypes between healthy human individuals. Libraries were prepared by immunoSEQ multiplex PCR; TCRdb keeps only in-frame clonotypes and omits some of them. This table holds 520,000 or so clones, 75% to 85% found once. Material for sequencing was PBMCs. The source is a woman in her 40s in good health. Some clones in this sample may be carry-over from other donors' samples.

The chain is built from TRBV28 and TRBJ1-5; D uncertain. V was clipped by 1 base and J by 7 bases, with 11 bases between them. This CDR3 comprises 14 residues. The germline V gene encodes CDR1 MDHEN and CDR2 SYDVKM. The chain's CDR3 is CASSLSGRTQPQHF. The CDR3 DNA reads TGTGCCAGCAGTTTATCCGGGCGTACACAGCCCCAGCATTTT.

The rearrangement uses TRBV6-4 and TRBJ2-6, with a weak D call TRBD2 (6 bases). The CDR3 sequence is 16 residues long. CDR1 MRHNA and CDR2 SNTAGT come from the germline V gene. Trimming removed 8 bases from V and 0 bases from J, with 14 bases in between. The CDR3 DNA reads as TGTGCCAGCTCCAAGGACGGGGGCTCTGGGGCCAACGTCCTGACTTTC. Translated: CASSKDGGSGANVLTF.

This chain uses TRBV11-2 with TRBJ1-2, with D tentatively TRBD1 (5 bases). V lost 2 bases to trimming and J lost 3 bases, with 13 bases between them. Germline CDR1 and CDR2: SGHAT and FQNNGV. This CDR3 spans 15 amino acids. The DNA of the CDR3 is TGTGCCAGCAGCTTAACAGGCCGAGGCGACTATGGCTACACCTTC. Protein product: CASSLTGRGDYGYTF.

The chain recombines TRBV19 with TRBJ1-5, with D tentatively TRBD1 (6 bases). There are 15 residues in the CDR3. Trimming took 6 bases from V and 4 from J, leaving 16 bases between them. Germline CDR1 is LNHDA and CDR2 is SQIVND (reference sequence). CDR3 in amino acids: CASRNGEGGNQPQHF. CDR3 sequence (DNA): TGTGCCAGTAGGAATGGGGAGGGGGGGAATCAGCCCCAGCATTTT.

This clone was counted a few times. The gene calls are TRBV19 and TRBJ2-2; D is uncertain. Trimming removed 7 bases from V and 0 bases from J, with 21 bases in between. The CDR3 contains 18 residues. Germline CDR1 and CDR2: LNHDA and SQIVND (reference sequence). The chain's CDR3 is CASTLYLGSLANTGELFF. CDR3 in DNA: TGTGCCAGTACTCTATATCTGGGTTCCCTCGCGAACACCGGGGAGCTGTTTTTT.

The sample holds a few counts of this clone. The chain employs TRBV20-1 and TRBJ1-1; D ambiguous. CDR1 and CDR2 from the germline V gene are DFQATT and SNEGSKA (reference sequence). The V end lost 2 bases, the J end lost 8 bases, and 9 bases lay between the germline ends. The CDR3 has 11 amino acids. The CDR3 DNA reads as TGCAGTGCTAGACCGACGACCGAAGCTTTCTTT. Amino acid sequence: CSARPTTEAFF.

The chain links TRBV28 to TRBJ1-1, with D perhaps matching TRBD1 (6 bases). This CDR3 is built from 14 residues. The V and J ends lost 3 bases and 2 bases respectively, with 10 bases between them. The germline gives CDR1 MDHEN, CDR2 SYDVKM. CDR3 sequence reads: CASSFGGRNTEAFF. The CDR3 bases are TGTGCCAGCAGTTTCGGGGGGCGAAACACTGAAGCTTTCTTT. Complete variable domain (other parts from reference TRBV28 and TRBJ1-1): DVKVTQSSRYLVKRTGEKVFLECVQDMDHENMFWYRQDPGLGLRLIYFSYDVKMKEKGDIPEGYSVSREKKERFSLILESASTNQTSMYLCASSFGGRNTEAFFGQGTRLTVV.

The sample holds many counts of this clone. The chain couples TRBV5-6 to TRBJ1-1; 7 bases match TRBD1. This CDR3 comprises 16 residues. Germline V gene lookup returns CDR1 SGHDT and CDR2 YYEEEE. V dropped 0 bases and J dropped 5; count of bases not matched to a gene: 10. The CDR3 loop is CASSLGKGAQGTEAFF. Written as DNA, the CDR3 is TGTGCCAGCAGCTTGGGAAAGGGGGCGCAGGGGACTGAAGCTTTCTTT. Drawing the rest from reference TRBV5-6 and TRBJ1-1, the complete variable domain is DAGVTQSPTHLIKTRGQQVTLRCSPKSGHDTVSWYQQALGQGPQFIFQYYEEEERQRGNFPDRFSGHQFPNYSSELNVNALLLGDSALYLCASSLGKGAQGTEAFFGQGTRLTVV.

The V call is TRBV5-1, the J call TRBJ1-4; no clear D. V was pared by 2 bases and J by 3 bases, with 11 bases between. The CDR3 contains 15 residues. CDR1 and CDR2 (germline): SGHRS, YFSETQ. The CDR3 nucleotides are TGCGCCAGCAGCTTCGGGCTGGGGTCTAATGAAAAACTGTTTTTT. This codes for CASSFGLGSNEKLFF.

This chain joins TRBV10-3 and TRBJ1-3; D is unresolved. This CDR3 comprises 12 residues. CDR1 is ENHRY and CDR2 is SYGVKD in the germline V gene. V lost 5 bases and J lost 3, with 5 bases in between. CDR3 sequence reads: CAISPNGNTIYF. CDR3 nucleotides: TGTGCCATCAGTCCGAATGGAAACACCATATATTTT.

In this sample, this clone turned up once. The chain couples TRBV7-2 to TRBJ2-1; D perhaps matches TRBD1 (5 bases). With 5 bases removed from V and 2 bases from J, the gap between germline ends came to 13 bases. CDR3 size: 15 residues. Germline CDR1 is SGHTA and CDR2 is FQGNSA. The CDR3 DNA sequence: TGTGCCAGCAGCGAGACGTCAGGGCCCTACAATGAGCAGTTCTTC. Amino acids: CASSETSGPYNEQFF. Supplemented by reference TRBV7-2 and TRBJ2-1, the full variable domain reads GAGVSQSPSNKVTEKGKDVELRCDPISGHTALYWYRQSLGQGLEFLIYFQGNSAPDKSGLPSDRFSAERTGGSVSTLTIQRTQQEDSAVYLCASSETSGPYNEQFFGPGTRLTVL.

The V gene is TRBV28, the J gene TRBJ2-4; perhaps TRBD2 as D (6 bases). Trimming removed 2 bases at V and 0 bases at J, with 8 bases between. This CDR3 region has 15 residues. Germline V gene sequence: CDR1 MDHEN, CDR2 SYDVKM. The CDR3 sequence is CASSLSGLAKNIQYF. In DNA, the CDR3 is TGTGCCAGCAGTTTAAGCGGGCTAGCCAAAAACATTCAGTACTTC.

The chain links TRBV29-1 to TRBJ2-1; D possibly matches TRBD1 or TRBD2 (5 bases each). Between the trimmed V and J ends, which lost 1 base and 6 bases, there was a span of 13 bases. CDR1 and CDR2 (germline): SQVTM, ANQGSEA. CDR3 length: 14 residues. In DNA, the CDR3 is TGCAGCGTTGAAGTCGACAGTGGGGGCAATGAGCAGTTCTTC. As protein: CSVEVDSGGNEQFF.

In its sample, this clone was seen a few times. The J gene is TRBJ2-1, the V gene TRBV6-1; 7 nucleotides match TRBD1. Germline V gene lookup returns CDR1 MNHNS and CDR2 SASEGT. V was clipped by 6 bases and J by 0 bases; unmatched bases: 2. The CDR3 contains 14 residues. CDR3 amino acids: CASSRDSSYNEQFF. The CDR3 bases are TGTGCCAGCAGCCGGGACAGCTCCTACAATGAGCAGTTCTTC.

This clone was counted between two and nine times. The chain is built from TRBV19 and TRBJ2-2, with TRBD2 matching 7 bases. Germline V lookup: CDR1 LNHDA, CDR2 SQIVND (reference sequence). The CDR3 is 16 amino acids. Trimming cost V 3 bases and J 4 bases; bases outside gene matches: 8. In DNA, the CDR3 is TGTGCCAGTAGTATTCCCCGCGGGAGCGGCACCGGGGAGCTGTTTTTT. Amino acid sequence: CASSIPRGSGTGELFF.

V and J are TRBV28 and TRBJ2-5; TRBD2 might be the D (6 bases). CDR3 length equals 14 residues. Germline CDR1 MDHEN, CDR2 SYDVKM. Trimming removed 8 bases at V and 0 bases at J, with 13 bases between. The CDR3 protein is CASRLPGDQETQYF. Written as DNA, the CDR3 is TGTGCCAGCCGACTTCCGGGGGACCAAGAGACCCAGTACTTC.

This clone occurred many times. The chain carries TRBV28 and TRBJ2-1; possible D gene TRBD2, 6 bases. Germline values: CDR1 MDHEN, CDR2 SYDVKM. This CDR3 contains 17 residues. Trimming left V 3 bases short and J 0 bases short, with 15 bases between. The CDR3 nucleotides are TGTGCCAGCAGTTTGGGTGGAGGGACTGGCTCCTACAATGAGCAGTTCTTC. As protein: CASSLGGGTGSYNEQFF. Together with reference TRBV28 and TRBJ2-1, the CDR3 gives the full variable domain: DVKVTQSSRYLVKRTGEKVFLECVQDMDHENMFWYRQDPGLGLRLIYFSYDVKMKEKGDIPEGYSVSREKKERFSLILESASTNQTSMYLCASSLGGGTGSYNEQFFGPGTRLTVL.

This clone was counted between two and nine times. The genes are TRBV30 and TRBJ1-1; D gene unclear. This CDR3 has 13 amino acids. Looked up from germline, CDR1 is GTSNPN and CDR2 is SVGIG (reference sequence). The V gene lost 3 bases and the J gene lost 0 bases, with 8 bases spanning the gap. The CDR3 nucleotides are TGTGCCTGGAGCGGAGCCTTGAACACTGAAGCTTTCTTT. This codes for CAWSGALNTEAFF.

Regarding this clone: The same CDR3 also results from other DNA sequences found in this sample. V is TRBV5-1 and J is TRBJ2-5; D gene ambiguous. The V and J ends lost 4 bases and 5 bases respectively, with 9 bases between them. The CDR3 contains 12 residues. Germline V CDR1 and CDR2: SGHRS, YFSETQ. This CDR3 is CASSLVGETQYF. CDR3 coding DNA: TGCGCCAGCAGCCTGGTAGGGGAGACCCAGTACTTC.

The rearrangement uses TRBV10-3 and TRBJ2-3, with unresolved D. The CDR3 consists of 13 residues. Germline assignment: CDR1 ENHRY and CDR2 SYGVKD. V was shortened by 3 bases and J by 1 base, with 5 bases between the two germline ends. In nucleotides, the CDR3 is TGTGCCATCAGTGAAGGTGGCACAGATACGCAGTATTTT. Translating it yields CAISEGGTDTQYF.

The chain employs TRBV5-1 and TRBJ2-3; 12 positions match TRBD2. The CDR3 loop spans 16 amino acids. Germline CDR1 and CDR2: SGHRS and YFSETQ. J gave up 5 bases and V 0 bases, and 4 bases lay outside the gene matches. The chain's CDR3 is CASSLGLAGVVDTQYF. DNA of the CDR3: TGCGCCAGCAGCTTGGGACTAGCGGGAGTTGTAGATACGCAGTATTTT. The full variable domain, completed using reference TRBV5-1 and TRBJ2-3, is KAGVTQTPRYLIKTRGQQVTLSCSPISGHRSVSWYQQTPGQGLQFLFEYFSETQRNKGNFPGRFSGRQFSNSRSEMNVSTLELGDSALYLCASSLGLAGVVDTQYFGPGTRLTVL.

The chain recombines TRBV5-1 with TRBJ2-1; D is unresolved. V was pared by 4 bases and J by 5 bases, with 16 bases between. CDR3 length: 15 residues. The germline CDR1 and CDR2 sequences are SGHRS and YFSETQ. CDR3 sequence (DNA): TGCGCCAGCAGCCCGGACCAACCCGGAGACAATGAGCAGTTCTTC. Translating gives CASSPDQPGDNEQFF.

The chain is built from TRBV5-6 and TRBJ2-7; no firm D call. The ends were cut back, 1 base at V and 3 bases at J, with 11 bases in the middle. CDR1 is SGHDT and CDR2 is YYEEEE in the germline V gene. The CDR3 contains 14 residues. The CDR3 spells CASSLWQTNYEQYF. The CDR3 DNA follows: TGTGCCAGCAGCTTGTGGCAGACCAACTACGAGCAGTACTTC.

The gene calls are TRBV10-3 and TRBJ2-2; TRBD1 is a possible D gene (6 bases). CDR1 and CDR2 from the germline V gene are ENHRY and SYGVKD. The CDR3 is 14 amino acids. V was cut by 6 bases and J by 4 bases, with 12 bases left in between. Here the CDR3 reads CAISAQGSTGELFF. The DNA for the CDR3 is TGTGCCATCAGCGCACAGGGAAGCACCGGGGAGCTGTTTTTT.

The chain has TRBV28 and TRBJ2-1; D gene unclear. The germline gives CDR1 MDHEN, CDR2 SYDVKM. V was pared by 2 bases and J by 0 bases, with 5 bases between. The CDR3 is made up of 14 amino acids. CDR3 nucleotide sequence: TGTGCCAGCAGTTTAGGTAACTCCTACAATGAGCAGTTCTTC. Translating it yields CASSLGNSYNEQFF.

CDR3 amino acids: CSVVASSYEQYF. For the CDR3, the DNA is TGCAGCGTTGTGGCGAGCTCCTACGAGCAGTACTTC. This chain uses TRBV29-1 with TRBJ2-7, with D unclear. CDR3 length: 12 residues. V was pared by 4 bases and J by 0 bases, with 7 bases between. Germline V lookup: CDR1 SQVTM, CDR2 ANQGSEA.

The CDR3 region has the DNA TGTGCCTGGAGCGCCGGGACACATACCTACGAGCAGTACTTC. It encodes CAWSAGTHTYEQYF. The chain uses TRBV30 and TRBJ2-7; maybe TRBD1 (6 bases). Trimming cost V 3 bases and J 2 bases, with 14 bases left between them. Germline V gene lookup returns CDR1 GTSNPN and CDR2 SVGIG (reference sequence). The length of the CDR3 is 14 residues.

J is TRBJ1-1 and V is TRBV19, with TRBD1 matching over 7 bases. CDR1 and CDR2 (germline): LNHDA, SQIVND (reference sequence). The J segment lost 2 bases and the V segment lost 4 bases, leaving 4 bases of the junction unmatched. This CDR3 spans 14 amino acids. The CDR3 DNA sequence: TGTGCCAGTAGTACGACAGGGAGCAACACTGAAGCTTTCTTT. Its protein product is CASSTTGSNTEAFF.

This clone came up once. This chain connects TRBV28 to TRBJ2-7; no clear D. This CDR3 contains 14 residues. The germline gives CDR1 MDHEN, CDR2 SYDVKM. Trimming left V 8 bases short and J 0 bases short, with 14 bases between. The DNA for the CDR3 is TGTGCCAGCTCTAGAGAACCTAACTCCTACGAGCAGTACTTC. It yields the protein CASSREPNSYEQYF.

The J gene is TRBJ1-2, the V gene TRBV6-6; 10 bases fit TRBD1. CDR1 and CDR2 (germline): MNHNY, SVGAGI (reference sequence). The CDR3 has 15 amino acids. V gave up 5 bases and J gave up 3 bases; unmatched junction bases: 6. The CDR3 DNA reads as TGTGCCAGCAGTCCCCTAGGGACAGGGGACTATGGCTACACCTTC. The encoded protein is CASSPLGTGDYGYTF.